This record covers a single T cell receptor (beta chain). Its antigen remains unknown. Each cDNA held unique molecular identifiers, and template switching gave it a universal primer site. TCRdb re-analysed the 5' RACE reads in MiXCR, keeping a single row per CDR3 protein. The sample lists approximately 630,000 distinct CDR3 sequences; roughly 7.1% were seen once. This sample is drawn from a study of identical twins. Study-level results: Cross-sectional statistics, not tracking of the same donors, supported the conclusions. Researchers reported weaker excess twin sharing in beta out-of-frame sequences. Part of the zero-insertion signal could reflect confounding by invariant MAIT and iNKT cells.

In germline, CDR1 is WNHNN, CDR2 SYGVQD (reference sequence). V was cut by 2 bases and J by 0 bases, with 8 bases left in between. This CDR3 is built from 14 residues. Another study also made use of these data, one on yellow fever vaccine responses in identical twins.

The rearrangement uses TRBV10-1 and TRBJ2-7; D call uncertain. The sample comprised PBMCs. This TCR was recovered from a woman aged 18-35 years in good health. This chain's CDR3 is CASSERNSSYEQYF. The CDR3 DNA follows: TGCGCCAGCAGTGAGCGGAACAGCTCCTACGAGCAGTACTTC.